The T cell receptor beta chain under discussion was sequenced for a study of OX40 agonist ivuxolimab in advanced cancers. The wider study: Three dose-escalation patients had partial responses: one with hepatocellular carcinoma and two with cutaneous melanoma.

The length of the CDR3 is 14 residues. Germline loops: CDR1 SGHTA, CDR2 FQGNSA. Trimming stripped 1 base from V and 1 base from J, with 7 bases between. As regards this clone: The target antigen is unknown.

Sequencing used immunoSEQ multiplex PCR; TCRdb keeps in-frame clones, though not all of them. The sample yields 60,000 to 70,000 clones, about nine tenths seen once. Regarding the study as a whole: CD8+ T cells showed, on average, more clonal expansion than CD4+ cells.

The clonotype originates from an adult with an advanced solid tumor such as melanoma, head and neck, liver or kidney cancer. The chain combines TRBV7-2 with TRBJ1-2; D is unclear. The sequencing here drew on CD4+ or CD8+ T cells sorted from blood, taken in a trial of the OX40 agonist ivuxolimab. This CDR3 reads CASSLGGFNYGYTF. As DNA, the CDR3 is TGTGCCAGCAGCTTAGGTGGATTTAACTATGGCTACACCTTC. The full variable domain, in which reference TRBV7-2 and TRBJ1-2 provide the parts outside the CDR3, is GAGVSQSPSNKVTEKGKDVELRCDPISGHTALYWYRQSLGQGLEFLIYFQGNSAPDKSGLPSDRFSAERTGGSVSTLTIQRTQQEDSAVYLCASSLGGFNYGYTFGSGTRLTVV.